This T cell receptor (beta chain) was identified in a study of blood T cell repertoires in COVID-19. Study at large: The study drew acute and convalescent COVID-19 samples from the United States, Italy and Spain.

Authors' analysis steps: Estimation of nucleated cell counts relied on the amplification of reference gene primers. Sequenced by immunoSEQ multiplex PCR; TCRdb stores in-frame clones only, minus some. V, J and clone size derive from that table, while D and trimming were established from the DNA sequence. The table lists more than 100,000 clones, approximately 90% of them singletons, with about 2.1% in the top ten. This receptor was obtained from a man aged 70-80 years with active COVID-19. Specimen: peripheral blood.

CDR3 sequence reads: CASSPGAGLYNEQFF. The CDR3 coding sequence is TGTGCCAGCAGCCCCGGGGCGGGGCTTTACAATGAGCAGTTCTTC. The chain recombines TRBV7-3 with TRBJ2-1, with D possibly matching TRBD2 (6 bases). The V and J ends lost 5 bases and 4 bases respectively, with 15 bases between them. The length of the CDR3 is 15 residues. Per germline, CDR1 SGHTA and CDR2 FQGTGA.